Sequencing of this TCR beta chain was carried out in a study of cytomegalovirus exposure and HLA in healthy donors. The overall study: The platform used for the roughly 110 validation repertoires matched that of the roughly 630 first-cohort repertoires, a later analysis reported. Points from the study as a whole: Listed as cytomegalovirus-associated were over 150 TCR beta chains.

The study drew the donors from its approximately 130-subject validation cohort, separate from the approximately 700-subject first cohort. Turning to this clone: Its antigen remains unknown.

Clones were sequenced by immunoSEQ multiplex PCR, and TCRdb holds only the in-frame ones, with some missing. Counted here are about 250,000 clones, roughly 87% occurring once; the ten biggest clones make up around 13%. This CDR3 is 14 amino acids long. Between the trimmed V and J ends, which lost 4 bases and 4 bases, there was a span of 13 bases. CDR1 is MDHEN, CDR2 SYDVKM, per germline. The sample consisted of PBMCs. The genes are TRBV28 and TRBJ1-1; D gene unclear. This sequence was found in a man aged 18 to 35 in good health and CMV-seropositive. CDR3 coding DNA: TGTGCCAGCAGTTCGGTCCTTGGCGGCACTGAAGCTTTCTTT. Translated, it gives CASSSVLGGTEAFF.